This T cell receptor beta chain was found in a study of T cells in Graves' hyperthyroidism and ophthalmopathy. This clonotype was recorded at least ten times. What was amplified from RNA transcripts were TCR beta CDR3 regions. TCR CDR3 underwent first-round RT-PCR with the HTBI primer set. TCRdb ran MiXCR on the multiplex PCR reads and lists one entry per CDR3 protein. The table has about 350,000 distinct CDR3 sequences, roughly a sixth seen once. Uncontrolled infection, other autoimmune disease, pregnancy or lactation excluded patients. It was at first hyperthyroidism diagnosis, before any ophthalmopathy symptoms, that the blood sample was taken. The receptor was derived from a woman in her thirties with Graves' hyperthyroidism that later progressed to Graves' ophthalmopathy. The material sequenced was blood.

CDR3 in DNA: TGCGCCAGCAGACCACCCGGGACTAGCGGGACTCGGGAGCAGTACTTC. This translates into CASRPPGTSGTREQYF. The J gene is TRBJ2-7, the V gene TRBV10-2; 13 bases are a match to TRBD2. This CDR3 spans 16 amino acids. J gave up 7 bases and V 6 bases, and 12 bases lay outside the gene matches. The germline V gene has CDR1 WSHSY and CDR2 SAAADI.